The sample holds a few counts of the clone carrying this TCR beta chain. Its antigen is not known. This record comes from a study of blood T cells in healthy people across ages. Study-wide findings and caveats: Changes in expanded clonotypes were possibly confounded, as the CMV status of donors was unknown.

There are 15 residues in the CDR3. Per germline, CDR1 LGHNA and CDR2 YNFKEQ. The V gene lost 4 bases and the J gene lost 3 bases, with 15 bases spanning the gap. Using a J-beta primer mix together with a sample-barcoded 5' primer, a second PCR was run for 7 to 11 cycles. TCRdb called the 5' RACE reads again in MiXCR, with one record for every CDR3 protein. The table lists some 1.8 million distinct CDR3 sequences, roughly two fifths of them singletons. This receptor was taken from a human donor in good health. This chain uses TRBV4-2 with TRBJ1-1, with D perhaps TRBD1 (6 bases). The material sequenced was blood. In nucleotides, the CDR3 is TGTGCCAGCAGCCTAGAGGGGGGTTTGGACACTGAAGCTTTCTTT. Its protein is CASSLEGGLDTEAFF.